Shown below are 14 T cell receptor beta chains from a single sample sequenced in a study of blood T cell repertoires in COVID-19. Sequencing used immunoSEQ multiplex PCR; TCRdb keeps in-frame clones, though not all of them. The sample holds about 250,000 clones, 86% seen once. The sample comprised peripheral blood. Receptors were obtained from a woman aged 80 or over with COVID-19, enrolled during active disease.

This chain connects TRBV21-1 to TRBJ2-1; the D segment call TRBD2 is taken from the table without a DNA check. TRBV21-1 is listed as a pseudogene. The CDR3 covers 16 residues. The DNA for the CDR3 is TGTGCCAGCAGCAAAGTTGCGGGTCAGCCCTACAATGAGCAGTTCTTC. Translation gives CASSKVAGQPYNEQFF.

This chain connects TRBV6-1 to TRBJ1-6, with 7 nucleotides matching TRBD1. The CDR3 consists of 15 residues. The junction had 7 bases not matched to a gene; V was cut back by 3 bases and J by 8 bases. Germline loops: CDR1 MNHNS, CDR2 SASEGT. The CDR3 DNA is TGTGCCAGCAGTGAGGGGACAGATAATTATTCACCCCTCCACTTT. Translating it yields CASSEGTDNYSPLHF.

J is TRBJ1-2 and V is TRBV6-6; D gene uncertain. The V end lost 4 bases, the J end lost 4 bases, and 19 bases lay between the germline ends. This CDR3 region has 16 residues. CDR1 is MNHNY and CDR2 is SVGAGI in the germline V gene (reference sequence). The CDR3 here is CASSLWVFPEGYGYTF. The CDR3 DNA reads TGTGCCAGCAGTTTGTGGGTCTTCCCAGAGGGCTATGGCTACACCTTC.

V usage is TRBV30 and J usage is TRBJ1-5, with TRBD1 matching over 7 bases. The CDR3 runs 14 residues. Germline V gene data show CDR1 as GTSNPN and CDR2 as SVGIG (reference sequence). The V gene end was trimmed by 3 bases and the J gene end by 7 bases; junction bases not matched to a gene: 9. The CDR3 is CAWSATGERQPQHF. CDR3 nucleotide sequence: TGTGCCTGGAGCGCAACAGGGGAGAGGCAGCCCCAGCATTTT.

The chain carries TRBV27 and TRBJ1-1; TRBD1 matches 7 bases. V lost 5 bases and J lost 10; bases outside the gene matches: 4. Germline CDR1 MNHEY, CDR2 SMNVEV (reference sequence). CDR3 length equals 11 residues. In DNA, the CDR3 is TGTGCCAGCAGTCGACAGGGAGCAGCTTTCTTT. This codes for CASSRQGAAFF.

V is TRBV19 and J is TRBJ1-5; D is uncertain. Trimming took 0 bases from V and 3 from J, leaving 9 bases between them. Germline loops: CDR1 LNHDA, CDR2 SQIVND (reference sequence). The CDR3 contains 15 residues. The CDR3 loop reads CASSIELSPNQPQHF. In DNA, the CDR3 is TGTGCCAGTAGTATAGAACTCTCCCCCAATCAGCCCCAGCATTTT.

The chain couples TRBV30 to TRBJ1-5, with a weak D call TRBD1 (5 bases). The CDR3 is 16 amino acids. Trimming removed 2 bases from V and 0 bases from J, with 14 bases in between. Germline V gene lookup returns CDR1 GTSNPN and CDR2 SVGIG (reference sequence). CDR3 protein: CAWSLKSGGSNQPQHF. DNA for the CDR3: TGTGCCTGGAGTCTAAAGTCGGGGGGTAGCAATCAGCCCCAGCATTTT.

The chain links TRBV28 to TRBJ2-3; a weak D match, TRBD2 (5 bases). Germline V lookup: CDR1 MDHEN, CDR2 SYDVKM. This CDR3 is built from 14 residues. Trimming shortened V by 6 bases and J by 1 base, and 11 bases separated the two germline ends. The CDR3 protein is CASSWGVRTDTQYF. The CDR3 DNA reads TGTGCCAGCAGCTGGGGAGTACGCACAGATACGCAGTATTTT.

This rearrangement joins TRBV2 to TRBJ2-3, with TRBD2 identical over 11 bases. The V gene end was trimmed by 6 bases and the J gene end by 4 bases; junction bases not matched to a gene: 6. This CDR3 comprises 15 residues. Germline V gene data show CDR1 as SNHLY and CDR2 as FYNNEI. CDR3 residues: CASRRLAGTPDTQYF. For the CDR3, the DNA is TGTGCCAGCAGGAGACTAGCGGGGACCCCAGATACGCAGTATTTT.

V and J are TRBV5-1 and TRBJ1-6; maybe TRBD1 (6 bases). With 3 bases removed from V and 0 bases from J, the gap between germline ends came to 13 bases. This CDR3 comprises 17 residues. Germline loops: CDR1 SGHRS, CDR2 YFSETQ. CDR3 sequence reads: CASSSQLGGSYNSPLHF. For the CDR3, the DNA is TGCGCCAGCAGCTCCCAGCTAGGGGGCTCCTATAATTCACCCCTCCACTTT.

A word on this clone: Germline is not matched at one junction end, which may reflect a read error. The chain links TRBV7-7 to TRBJ2-6; TRBD1 aligns across 8 bases. The CDR3 length is 17 residues. Looked up from germline, CDR1 is SSHAT and CDR2 is FNYEAQ (reference sequence). CDR3 sequence: CASSPMTGAAGANVLTF. The CDR3 DNA reads TGTGCTAGCAGCCCCATGACAGGGGCAGCTGGGGCCAACGTCCTGACTTTC.

V and J are TRBV19 and TRBJ2-2, with D perhaps matching TRBD1 (5 bases). This CDR3 contains 14 residues. V was shortened by 7 bases and J by 4 bases, with 13 bases between the two germline ends. Germline CDR1 is LNHDA and CDR2 is SQIVND (reference sequence). The CDR3 here is CASTSSGPTGELFF. The CDR3 region has the DNA TGTGCCAGTACCTCCTCAGGGCCCACCGGGGAGCTGTTTTTT.

This chain links TRBV9 with TRBJ2-6, with D maybe TRBD2 (6 bases). There are 17 residues in the CDR3. Trimming removed 3 bases from V and 0 bases from J, with 13 bases in between. Germline V CDR1 and CDR2: SGDLS, YYNGEE. The CDR3 here is CASSALGGYSGANVLTF. CDR3 DNA: TGTGCCAGCAGCGCCCTCGGGGGTTACTCTGGGGCCAACGTCCTGACTTTC.

The table lists this clone with a count of one. This chain links TRBV28 with TRBJ1-5, with D tentatively TRBD1 (6 bases). The CDR3 has 15 residues. V was pared by 3 bases and J by 7 bases, with 16 bases between. In germline, CDR1 is MDHEN, CDR2 SYDVKM. The CDR3 region is CASSLHSGAQQPQHF. CDR3 coding DNA: TGTGCCAGCAGTTTGCACTCAGGGGCGCAGCAGCCCCAGCATTTT. The full variable domain, rest sourced from reference TRBV28 and TRBJ1-5, is DVKVTQSSRYLVKRTGEKVFLECVQDMDHENMFWYRQDPGLGLRLIYFSYDVKMKEKGDIPEGYSVSREKKERFSLILESASTNQTSMYLCASSLHSGAQQPQHFGDGTRLSIL.